Following are 13 T cell receptor beta chains from one sample sequenced in a study of T-cell reconstitution after alpha-beta-depleted transplantation in children. Unique molecular identifiers were incorporated when the TCRbeta library was constructed. TCRdb called the PCR reads again in MiXCR, with one record for every CDR3 protein. This sample has 500,000 to 650,000 distinct CDR3 sequences; around 13% occur once, and the top ten carry over 2%. The sample was PBMCs, mostly from graft donor cells, taken 360 days after TCRalphabeta/CD19-depleted stem cell transplant. Receptor source: a male patient under 18 who had a stem cell transplant for acute myeloid leukemia, so the T cells may come from the graft donor.

This clonotype was counted at least ten times. The J gene is TRBJ2-5, the V gene TRBV28, with 8 bases that match TRBD2. Trimming took 7 bases from V and 3 from J; bases not matched to a gene: 10. This CDR3 contains 15 residues. Germline CDR1 reads MDHEN; CDR2 reads SYDVKM. The CDR3 DNA reads TGTGCCAGCATCTCCCCGGTAGCGGGAAAAGAGACCCAGTACTTC. Its protein product is CASISPVAGKETQYF.

This clonotype was counted only a few times. V is TRBV29-1 and J is TRBJ2-2; D remains ambiguous. Germline CDR1 SQVTM, CDR2 ANQGSEA. V was trimmed by 7 bases and J by 5 bases, leaving 17 bases between them. CDR3 length: 14 residues. This CDR3 is CSGAHLGRTGELFF. The CDR3 DNA is TGCAGCGGGGCGCACCTAGGGCGGACCGGGGAGCTGTTTTTT.

The CDR3 DNA follows: TGCGCCAGCAGCTTACTACAGGGGGCAGATACGCAGTATTTT. Residues: CASSLLQGADTQYF. V and J are TRBV5-1 and TRBJ2-3, with 8 bases fitting TRBD1. Unmatched junction bases numbered 3, after V lost 2 bases and J lost 4 bases. The CDR3 is 14 residues long. Looked up from germline, CDR1 is SGHRS and CDR2 is YFSETQ.

This chain connects TRBV30 to TRBJ2-1; the D is unclear. This CDR3 has 11 residues. Deletions cut 0 bases from V and 5 bases from J, with 2 bases between. Germline CDR1 reads GTSNPN; CDR2 reads SVGIG (reference sequence). CDR3 nucleotide sequence: TGTGCCTGGAGTGTTAACAATGAGCAGTTCTTC. The encoded protein is CAWSVNNEQFF. The variable domain in full, completed from reference TRBV30 and TRBJ2-1, reads SQTIHQWPATLVQPVGSPLSLECTVEGTSNPNLYWYRQAAGRGLQLLFYSVGIGQISSEVPQNLSASRPQDRQFILSSKKLLLSDSGFYLCAWSVNNEQFFGPGTRLTVL.

The sample holds a few counts of this clonotype. This chain connects TRBV20-1 to TRBJ1-4; TRBD1 might be the D (5 bases). Germline V gives CDR1 DFQATT, CDR2 SNEGSKA (reference sequence). This CDR3 comprises 13 residues. Trimming took 0 bases from V and 8 from J, leaving 10 bases between them. The DNA of the CDR3 is TGCAGTGCTAGAGAGGGGGTAGGAGAAAAACTGTTTTTT. This encodes CSAREGVGEKLFF.

This sequence joins TRBV11-1 and TRBJ2-3; 12 nucleotides agree with TRBD2. This CDR3 spans 19 amino acids. V was pared by 4 bases and J by 2 bases, with 13 bases of the junction left unmatched. Germline lookup yields CDR1 SGHAT and CDR2 FQDESV (reference sequence). CDR3 protein: CASSYRTSGTNRVTDTQYF. CDR3 coding DNA: TGTGCCAGCAGCTATAGGACTAGCGGGACCAATCGAGTCACAGATACGCAGTATTTT.

This clonotype was counted ten times or more. The chain employs TRBV7-9 and TRBJ2-1; D is unresolved. Trimming cost V 7 bases and J 5 bases, with 27 bases left between them. The CDR3 runs to 18 residues. Looked up from germline, CDR1 is SEHNR and CDR2 is FQNEAQ (reference sequence). The CDR3 DNA is TGTGCCAGCACAACCCAAAACGCGCCGGCCCGCCGGAACAATGAGCAGTTCTTC. It codes for CASTTQNAPARRNNEQFF.

The rearrangement joins TRBV20-1 to TRBJ2-1; 13 bases align to TRBD2. After removal of 0 bases from V and 8 bases from J, the junction contained 7 bases not matched to a gene. CDR3 length: 16 residues. Germline lookup yields CDR1 DFQATT and CDR2 SNEGSKA (reference sequence). The CDR3 here is CSARDTSGRVVDEQFF. DNA for the CDR3: TGCAGTGCTAGAGACACTAGCGGGAGGGTTGTCGATGAGCAGTTCTTC.

The sample holds many counts of this clonotype. The V and J genes are TRBV11-3 and TRBJ2-7; D is unclear. Trimming shortened V by 5 bases and J by 2 bases, and 10 bases separated the two germline ends. The CDR3 runs 13 residues. Germline CDR1 SGHNT, CDR2 YENEEA. As DNA, the CDR3 is TGTGCCAGCAGCCTGGACGGTACCTACGAGCAGTACTTC. Translating it yields CASSLDGTYEQYF. The entire variable domain, with the rest obtained from reference TRBV11-3 and TRBJ2-7, is as follows: EAGVVQSPRYKIIEKKQPVAFWCNPISGHNTLYWYLQNLGQGPELLIRYENEEAVDDSQLPKDRFSAERLKGVDSTLKIQPAELGDSAVYLCASSLDGTYEQYFGPGTRLTVT.

This clonotype was recorded many times. The rearrangement joins TRBV7-9 to TRBJ1-1; D is ambiguous. The CDR3 is made up of 13 amino acids. CDR1 is SEHNR, CDR2 FQNEAQ, per germline (reference sequence). The germline V and J ends were trimmed by 1 base and 3 bases, with 6 bases remaining between them. The CDR3 loop is CASSLVQDTEAFF. In DNA form, the CDR3 reads TGTGCCAGCAGCTTAGTTCAGGACACTGAAGCTTTCTTT.

The chain recombines TRBV5-8 with TRBJ2-2; 8 bases align to TRBD1. V shed 0 bases, J shed 5 bases, and the junction held 9 bases outside the gene matches. The CDR3 extends over 17 amino acids. Per germline, CDR1 SGHTS and CDR2 YDEGEE. CDR3 DNA: TGTGCCAGCAGCTTGGGTCTGTGGACAGGGAGAACCGGGGAGCTGTTTTTT. It yields the protein CASSLGLWTGRTGELFF.

The chain employs TRBV24-1 and TRBJ2-1; 12 nucleotides agree with TRBD2. This CDR3 is 13 amino acids long. Per germline, CDR1 KGHDR and CDR2 SFDVKD. V was clipped by 10 bases and J by 7 bases; unmatched bases: 4. The CDR3 DNA reads TGTGCCACTGGACTAGCGGGACCAAATGAGCAGTTCTTC. Protein sequence: CATGLAGPNEQFF.

This clonotype has only a few counts. The chain combines TRBV6-1 with TRBJ2-5, with TRBD1 matching 11 bases. The V segment lost 8 bases and the J segment 9 bases; nucleotides outside the gene matches: 8. The CDR3 covers 13 residues. Germline lookup yields CDR1 MNHNS and CDR2 SASEGT. Here the CDR3 DNA reads TGTGCCAGCGGGAGGGACAGGGGGGTTCCCCAGTACTTC. It codes for CASGRDRGVPQYF.